The 19 T cell receptor beta chains below come from one sample, sequenced in a study of shared clonotypes between healthy human individuals. The method was immunoSEQ multiplex PCR; TCRdb's version includes in-frame clones alone and lacks a portion of them. This table holds more than 2,000,000 clones, roughly nine tenths found once. The sequencing sample was made of naive CD4+ T cells sorted from blood. Specified subset: CD45RA+ positively selected. The receptors come from a man aged 18 to 29 in good health.

The CDR3 coding sequence is TGTGCCAGCAGCATAGCCCCGACAGGGTCTTTGGGCGAGCAGTACTTC. It translates to CASSIAPTGSLGEQYF. The V gene is TRBV13, the J gene TRBJ2-7; 7 nucleotides align to TRBD1. J lost 6 bases, V lost 5 bases, and 16 bases had no gene match. Per germline, CDR1 PRHDT and CDR2 FYEKMQ (reference sequence). The CDR3 consists of 16 residues.

This clone appeared a single time. V usage is TRBV28 and J usage is TRBJ2-1; 9 bases are shared with TRBD2. Per the germline V gene, CDR1 is MDHEN and CDR2 is SYDVKM. J lost 7 bases, V lost 5 bases, and 12 bases had no gene match. The CDR3 covers 16 residues. The CDR3 DNA sequence: TGTGCCAGCAGTCCCGCTGGGGCGGGGGGGCGGAATGAGCAGTTCTTC. This translates into CASSPAGAGGRNEQFF. The variable domain in full, completed from reference TRBV28 and TRBJ2-1, reads DVKVTQSSRYLVKRTGEKVFLECVQDMDHENMFWYRQDPGLGLRLIYFSYDVKMKEKGDIPEGYSVSREKKERFSLILESASTNQTSMYLCASSPAGAGGRNEQFFGPGTRLTVL.

V gene TRBV7-2 combines with J gene TRBJ2-3, with D possibly TRBD2 on 5 matching bases. Germline V CDR1 and CDR2: SGHTA, FQGNSA. V was cut by 5 bases and J by 6 bases, with 6 bases left in between. The CDR3 has 11 amino acids. As DNA, the CDR3 is TGTGCCAGCAGCCGGAGGGATACGCAGTATTTT. Protein product: CASSRRDTQYF.

The V call is TRBV30, the J call TRBJ2-1; TRBD1 aligns across 10 bases. This CDR3 has 15 amino acids. Unmatched junction bases numbered 4, after V lost 2 bases and J lost 3 bases. In germline, CDR1 is GTSNPN, CDR2 SVGIG (reference sequence). The chain's CDR3 is CAWSSDRGLYNEQFF. As DNA, the CDR3 is TGTGCCTGGAGTAGCGACAGGGGGCTCTACAATGAGCAGTTCTTC.

This clone was seen only once. The gene calls are TRBV6-1 and TRBJ1-6; no clear D. Between the trimmed V and J ends, which lost 4 bases and 9 bases, there was a span of 19 bases. This CDR3 has 16 amino acids. Looked up from germline, CDR1 is MNHNS and CDR2 is SASEGT. In DNA, the CDR3 is TGTGCCAGCAGTGTCGGACTTCCGCGGGGTAGTTCACCCCTCCACTTT. Protein sequence: CASSVGLPRGSSPLHF.

The V gene is TRBV6-1, the J gene TRBJ1-1; D not certain. Looked up from germline, CDR1 is MNHNS and CDR2 is SASEGT. The V gene lost 4 bases and the J gene lost 10 bases, with 7 bases spanning the gap. The CDR3 length is 10 residues. For the CDR3, the DNA is TGTGCCAGCAGTGGTGATGGAGCTTTCTTT. Encoded protein: CASSGDGAFF.

On this clone itself: Other nucleotide sequences in the sample specify the same CDR3. This chain connects TRBV5-4 to TRBJ2-1, with 11 bases lining up with TRBD2. J was trimmed by 4 bases and V by 0 bases; bases with no gene match: 3. The CDR3 contains 16 residues. Germline values: CDR1 SGHNT, CDR2 YYREEE (reference sequence). The CDR3 protein is CASSLGGTSGYNEQFF. Written as DNA, the CDR3 is TGTGCCAGCAGCTTGGGCGGGACTAGCGGTTACAATGAGCAGTTCTTC. Together with reference TRBV5-4 and TRBJ2-1, the CDR3 gives the full variable domain: ETGVTQSPTHLIKTRGQQVTLRCSSQSGHNTVSWYQQALGQGPQFIFQYYREEENGRGNFPPRFSGLQFPNYSSELNVNALELDDSALYLCASSLGGTSGYNEQFFGPGTRLTVL.

This sequence joins TRBV7-9 and TRBJ2-7; D ambiguous. Germline lookup yields CDR1 SEHNR and CDR2 FQNEAQ (reference sequence). V gave up 5 bases and J gave up 3 bases, with 11 bases separating them. The CDR3 contains 13 residues. CDR3 nucleotides: TGTGCCAGCAGCGAAACCAGGTACTACGAGCAGTACTTC. Its protein is CASSETRYYEQYF.

This chain joins TRBV19 and TRBJ2-3; D call uncertain. The CDR3 length is 16 residues. V gave up 5 bases and J gave up 0 bases, with 15 bases separating them. Germline lookup yields CDR1 LNHDA and CDR2 SQIVND (reference sequence). In DNA, the CDR3 is TGTGCCAGTAGTTACTCTTCGGGTGTGAGCACAGATACGCAGTATTTT. Amino acids: CASSYSSGVSTDTQYF.

The rearrangement uses TRBV6-5 and TRBJ1-1; TRBD1 might be the D (6 bases). CDR1 MNHEY and CDR2 SVGAGI come from the germline V gene. This CDR3 has 16 residues. The ends were cut back, 2 bases at V and 5 bases at J, with 18 bases in the middle. The CDR3 nucleotides are TGTGCCAGCAGTTACAAGGCCTCAGGGGTTCGGACTGAAGCTTTCTTT. Translated: CASSYKASGVRTEAFF.

This clone was recorded a few times. The rearrangement links TRBV10-2 to TRBJ1-5; a weak D match, TRBD1 (6 bases). The CDR3 has 14 amino acids. Trimming shortened V by 7 bases and J by 5 bases, and 15 bases separated the two germline ends. Germline lookup yields CDR1 WSHSY and CDR2 SAAADI. The CDR3 nucleotides read TGCGCCAGCAACCCCGACAGGTCGTATCAGCCCCAGCATTTT. This translates into CASNPDRSYQPQHF.

This chain connects TRBV28 to TRBJ1-2; TRBD1 agrees at 8 bases. The V gene's germline CDR1 is MDHEN and CDR2 SYDVKM. The CDR3 is 13 amino acids. V dropped 5 bases and J dropped 4; count of bases not matched to a gene: 3. This chain's CDR3 is CASSITGGYGYTF. CDR3 nucleotides: TGTGCCAGCAGTATCACAGGGGGCTATGGCTACACCTTC.

As regards this clone: Distinct nucleotide sequences in the sample also encode this CDR3. V gene TRBV10-3 combines with J gene TRBJ2-7; D is possibly TRBD2 (6 bases). V was clipped by 0 bases and J by 1 base, with 7 bases between them. In germline, CDR1 is ENHRY, CDR2 SYGVKD. The CDR3 has 14 residues. CDR3 coding DNA: TGTGCCATCAGTGAGTCGGGGGGATCCTACGAGCAGTACTTC. It specifies CAISESGGSYEQYF.

The chain employs TRBV30 and TRBJ2-3, with TRBD1 matching over 8 bases. The CDR3 extends over 17 amino acids. Looked up from germline, CDR1 is GTSNPN and CDR2 is SVGIG (reference sequence). Trimming cost V 2 bases and J 2 bases; bases outside gene matches: 12. CDR3 in amino acids: CAWSRYRQGLFTDTQYF. CDR3 bases: TGTGCCTGGAGTAGATATCGACAGGGGTTGTTCACAGATACGCAGTATTTT.

As concerns this clone: The sample carries other DNA sequences with the same CDR3. The V gene is TRBV18, the J gene TRBJ2-6; no definite D call. The germline CDR1 and CDR2 sequences are KGHSH and LQKENI. The CDR3 is 15 amino acids. V was clipped by 6 bases and J by 2 bases, with 11 bases between them. CDR3: CASSLGATGANVLTF. CDR3 DNA: TGTGCCAGCTCCCTCGGCGCGACTGGGGCCAACGTCCTGACTTTC.

This chain links TRBV7-8 with TRBJ2-1, with D tentatively TRBD2 (6 bases). Germline CDR1 and CDR2: SGHVS and FQNEAQ. The CDR3 has 14 amino acids. Trimming took 5 bases from V and 5 from J, leaving 13 bases between them. The CDR3 loop reads CASSLRDFNNEQFF. In DNA, the CDR3 is TGTGCCAGCAGCCTCCGGGACTTTAACAATGAGCAGTTCTTC.

This clone was counted once. CDR3 nucleotides: TGTGCTAGTGGGAAGGAGTCCTACGAGCAGTACTTC. Translating gives CASGKESYEQYF. The chain employs TRBV12-5 and TRBJ2-7, with D unclear. V shed 6 bases and J shed 1 base, with 7 bases lying between them. Per the germline V gene, CDR1 is LGHNT and CDR2 is FRNRAP. This CDR3 comprises 12 residues.

The chain recombines TRBV6-4 with TRBJ2-4; D unclear. The CDR3 spans 16 residues. Per the germline V gene, CDR1 is MRHNA and CDR2 is SNTAGT. The V end lost 8 bases, the J end lost 0 bases, and 17 bases lay between the germline ends. CDR3 protein: CASPDGRIIAKNIQYF. The CDR3 DNA is TGTGCCAGCCCGGACGGAAGGATTATAGCCAAAAACATTCAGTACTTC.

The chain uses TRBV11-3 and TRBJ1-3; D may be TRBD1 (5 bases). The CDR3 extends over 15 amino acids. V lost 3 bases and J 2 bases, leaving 11 bases between the germline ends. Germline CDR1 is SGHNT and CDR2 is YENEEA. The CDR3 is CASSFGGAAGNTIYF. The CDR3 DNA reads as TGTGCCAGCAGCTTCGGCGGGGCCGCTGGAAACACCATATATTTT.